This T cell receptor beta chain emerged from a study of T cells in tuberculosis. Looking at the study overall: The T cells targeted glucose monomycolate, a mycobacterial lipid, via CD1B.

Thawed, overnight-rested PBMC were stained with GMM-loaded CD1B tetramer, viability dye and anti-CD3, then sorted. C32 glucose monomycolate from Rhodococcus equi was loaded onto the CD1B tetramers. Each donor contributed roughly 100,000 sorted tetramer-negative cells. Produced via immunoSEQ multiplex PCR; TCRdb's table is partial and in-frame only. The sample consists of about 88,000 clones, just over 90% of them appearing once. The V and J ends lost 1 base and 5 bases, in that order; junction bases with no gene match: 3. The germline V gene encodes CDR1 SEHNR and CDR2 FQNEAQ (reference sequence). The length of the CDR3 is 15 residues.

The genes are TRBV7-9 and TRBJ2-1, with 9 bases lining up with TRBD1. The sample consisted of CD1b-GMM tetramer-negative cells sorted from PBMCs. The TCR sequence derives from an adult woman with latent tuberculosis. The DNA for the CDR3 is TGTGCCAGCAGCTTAGACAGGGGGCTCGACAATGAGCAGTTCTTC. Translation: CASSLDRGLDNEQFF.